This entry lists 21 T cell receptor beta chains sequenced from one sample in a study of multiple sclerosis patients with progressive multifocal leukoencephalopathy. The sample's time point: roughly 6 months of natalizumab therapy. Measured with immunoSEQ multiplex PCR; TCRdb has only the in-frame clones, and not every one. The sample yields 29,000 or so clones, nearly 90% seen once. Source: PBMCs, taken from a patient treated with natalizumab. The receptor set was obtained from a human donor with multiple sclerosis.

The chain is built from TRBV5-8 and TRBJ2-1, with 9 bases aligning to TRBD2. The CDR3 length is 14 residues. Germline-derived CDR1 and CDR2 are SGHTS and YDEGEE. Trimming took 7 bases from V and 9 from J; bases not matched to a gene: 11. The CDR3 DNA reads as TGTGCCAGCCTCACGGGACTAGCTGGCTTTGAGCAGTTCTTC. Its protein is CASLTGLAGFEQFF.

J is TRBJ1-1 and V is TRBV29-1; D is unresolved. Looked up from germline, CDR1 is SQVTM and CDR2 is ANQGSEA. V was pared by 4 bases and J by 6 bases, with 18 bases between. There are 14 residues in the CDR3. CDR3 in DNA: TGCAGCGTTGTGGGGAGGGTCTCTAAGGCTGAAGCTTTCTTT. Protein: CSVVGRVSKAEAFF. Together with reference TRBV29-1 and TRBJ1-1, the CDR3 gives the full variable domain: SAVISQKPSRDICQRGTSLTIQCQVDSQVTMMFWYRQQPGQSLTLIATANQGSEATYESGFVIDKFPISRPNLTFSTLTVSNMSPEDSSIYLCSVVGRVSKAEAFFGQGTRLTVV.

The chain carries TRBV28 and TRBJ1-1; D unclear. Germline assignment: CDR1 MDHEN and CDR2 SYDVKM. The V and J ends lost 9 bases and 1 base respectively, with 6 bases between them. The CDR3 loop spans 11 amino acids. DNA of the CDR3: TGTGCCAGTACTGGGAACACTGAAGCTTTCTTT. Translation gives CASTGNTEAFF.

The V call is TRBV10-3, the J call TRBJ1-2; no reliable D call. The V and J ends lost 6 bases and 5 bases respectively, with 10 bases between them. Germline V lookup: CDR1 ENHRY, CDR2 SYGVKD. This CDR3 region has 12 residues. The DNA for the CDR3 is TGTGCCATCAGGAGGTCAGATTATGGCTACACCTTC. It yields the protein CAIRRSDYGYTF.

This clone was seen once. The J gene is TRBJ2-7, the V gene TRBV29-1; 10 bases are a match to TRBD2. This CDR3 region has 14 residues. The trim removed 6 bases at V and 5 bases at J, leaving 10 bases unmatched. CDR1 is SQVTM, CDR2 ANQGSEA, per germline. For the CDR3, the DNA is TGCAGCGTCGCTATCTCTAGCGGGAGCCACGAGCAGTACTTC. Amino acids: CSVAISSGSHEQYF.

The rearrangement uses TRBV19 and TRBJ2-3; D is undetermined. Germline V gene data show CDR1 as LNHDA and CDR2 as SQIVND (reference sequence). This CDR3 has 14 residues. V lost 11 bases to trimming and J lost 2 bases, with 17 bases between them. CDR3 nucleotide sequence: TGTGCCTCCATGGGCAGGTCCCTCACAGATACGCAGTATTTT. Translated: CASMGRSLTDTQYF. Full variable domain (remainder filled in from reference TRBV19 and TRBJ2-3): DGGITQSPKYLFRKEGQNVTLSCEQNLNHDAMYWYRQDPGQGLRLIYYSQIVNDFQKGDIAEGYSVSREKKESFPLTVTSAQKNPTAFYLCASMGRSLTDTQYFGPGTRLTVL.

The chain uses TRBV7-9 and TRBJ1-5; D unclear. Per germline, CDR1 SEHNR and CDR2 FQNEAQ (reference sequence). The CDR3 runs to 12 residues. The V and J ends lost 4 bases and 3 bases respectively, with 4 bases between them. For the CDR3, the DNA is TGTGCCAGCAGCTCACTCAATCAGCCCCAGCATTTT. Its translation: CASSSLNQPQHF.

This clone turned up a few times. This chain connects TRBV27 to TRBJ2-1; no reliable D call. V was trimmed by 2 bases and J by 5 bases, leaving 10 bases between them. The CDR3 contains 14 residues. Per germline, CDR1 MNHEY and CDR2 SMNVEV (reference sequence). The CDR3 nucleotides are TGTGCCAGCAGTTTAGAGTGGGCCAACAATGAGCAGTTCTTC. Residues: CASSLEWANNEQFF.

The V gene is TRBV5-1, the J gene TRBJ1-4; D gene uncertain. CDR3 length equals 15 residues. The V end was cut by 0 bases, the J end by 0 bases, with 6 bases between. Germline V gives CDR1 SGHRS, CDR2 YFSETQ. CDR3 DNA: TGCGCCAGCAGCTTGGGAGGGCCAACTAATGAAAAACTGTTTTTT. It specifies CASSLGGPTNEKLFF.

V and J are TRBV5-1 and TRBJ2-1; D gene ambiguous. Germline assignment: CDR1 SGHRS and CDR2 YFSETQ. Deletions cut 2 bases from V and 6 bases from J, with 6 bases between. The CDR3 spans 12 residues. For the CDR3, the DNA is TGCGCCAGCAGCTTCCAGGCCAATGAGCAGTTCTTC. Its protein is CASSFQANEQFF.

This chain joins TRBV7-2 and TRBJ2-3, with 8 bases that match TRBD2. Germline V gene lookup returns CDR1 SGHTA and CDR2 FQGNSA. The ends lost 3 bases at V and 1 base at J; junction bases unmatched: 3. The CDR3 has 15 amino acids. This CDR3 reads CASSLAAGGTDTQYF. CDR3 nucleotides: TGTGCCAGCAGCTTGGCAGCGGGGGGCACAGATACGCAGTATTTT.

This clone turned up a few times. The V gene is TRBV5-1, the J gene TRBJ2-2; D tentatively reads TRBD1 or TRBD2 (5 bases each). From germline, CDR1 is SGHRS and CDR2 YFSETQ. This CDR3 is built from 17 residues. Trimming pared 3 bases from V and 5 bases from J, leaving 20 bases between. The CDR3 region has the DNA TGCGCCAGCAGCTCCCGGGCCCCGGGGCTAGGGACCGGGGAGCTGTTTTTT. Its translation is CASSSRAPGLGTGELFF. Full variable domain (rest looked up from reference TRBV5-1 and TRBJ2-2): KAGVTQTPRYLIKTRGQQVTLSCSPISGHRSVSWYQQTPGQGLQFLFEYFSETQRNKGNFPGRFSGRQFSNSRSEMNVSTLELGDSALYLCASSSRAPGLGTGELFFGEGSRLTVL.

This chain links TRBV28 with TRBJ1-5; a possible D gene is TRBD1 (5 bases). Looked up from germline, CDR1 is MDHEN and CDR2 is SYDVKM. The length of the CDR3 is 14 residues. The V and J ends lost 6 bases and 0 bases respectively, with 9 bases between them. CDR3 in amino acids: CASSWGSSNQPQHF. The CDR3 DNA follows: TGTGCCAGCAGCTGGGGCTCTAGCAATCAGCCCCAGCATTTT.

The chain has TRBV19 and TRBJ2-7; tentative D call: TRBD1 (7 bases). Germline V gene sequence: CDR1 LNHDA, CDR2 SQIVND (reference sequence). The ends were cut back, 4 bases at V and 6 bases at J, with 16 bases in the middle. The CDR3 has 14 amino acids. CDR3 bases: TGTGCCAGTAGTAACCAGGGGGGATTAGCCGAGCAGTACTTC. Protein product: CASSNQGGLAEQYF.

The chain couples TRBV21-1 to TRBJ2-7; the D call in the table, TRBD2, was not verified against the DNA. TRBV21-1 is classified as a pseudogene. The CDR3 consists of 14 residues. The chain's CDR3 is CFPSTCGSSYEQYF. CDR3 in DNA: TGTTTCCCCTCGACTTGTGGGAGCTCCTACGAGCAGTACTTC.

This chain connects TRBV6-5 to TRBJ2-2; no clear D. With 5 bases removed from V and 7 bases from J, the gap between germline ends came to 14 bases. Germline assignment: CDR1 MNHEY and CDR2 SVGAGI. The CDR3 loop spans 14 amino acids. The CDR3, as DNA: TGTGCCAGCAGTCGCCAACCCGGGTACGGGGAGCTGTTTTTT. This gives the protein CASSRQPGYGELFF.

This rearrangement joins TRBV4-1 to TRBJ2-3, with D possibly called TRBD1 or TRBD2 (5 bases each). CDR1 and CDR2 from the germline V gene are MGHRA and YSYEKL. The length of the CDR3 is 15 residues. The V end was cut by 2 bases, the J end by 0 bases, with 9 bases between. The CDR3 DNA follows: TGCGCCAGCAGCCAAAGGGGACCAAGCACAGATACGCAGTATTTT. Translation: CASSQRGPSTDTQYF.

The chain recombines TRBV11-2 with TRBJ2-7; TRBD1 agrees at 9 bases. In germline, CDR1 is SGHAT, CDR2 FQNNGV. The V and J ends lost 3 bases and 3 bases, in that order; junction bases with no gene match: 3. The CDR3 has 14 amino acids. CDR3 DNA sequence: TGTGCCAGCAGCTTGAGGGACAGGGACTACGAGCAGTACTTC. Translated, it gives CASSLRDRDYEQYF.

The genes are TRBV5-1 and TRBJ2-3, with a tentative D call TRBD2 (5 bases). Trimming pared 0 bases from V and 0 bases from J, leaving 11 bases between. The CDR3 is 16 residues long. CDR1 is SGHRS, CDR2 YFSETQ, per germline. As DNA, the CDR3 is TGCGCCAGCAGCTTGGGGCTAGCTGCTAGCACAGATACGCAGTATTTT. Its protein is CASSLGLAASTDTQYF.

The genes are TRBV21-1 and TRBJ2-7; the table assigns TRBD1, which was not confirmed against the DNA. TRBV21-1 represents a pseudogene. There are 16 residues in the CDR3. The CDR3 here is CASSKTGTGRNYEQYF. CDR3 coding DNA: TGTGCCAGCAGCAAAACGGGGACAGGGCGAAACTACGAGCAGTACTTC.

The rearrangement uses TRBV5-8 and TRBJ2-3, with 11 bases matching TRBD1. V gave up 7 bases and J gave up 4 bases; unmatched junction bases: 11. The CDR3 covers 16 residues. Germline V gene sequence: CDR1 SGHTS, CDR2 YDEGEE. The DNA of the CDR3 is TGTGCCAGCCCGGACAGGGGGCGACTAATATCAGATACGCAGTATTTT. Translated, it gives CASPDRGRLISDTQYF.